This T cell receptor (beta chain) originates from a study of early stage breast cancer tumors (dated by TCRdb to about 2017). For the study in its entirety: Of the approximately 15 invasive breast tumors, 12 to 13 were found to be estrogen receptor-positive, progesterone receptor-positive and HER2-negative. About 65% of the 12 ER+/PR+/HER2- tumors were invasive ductal carcinomas, while the other four were invasive lobular carcinomas. On average, each sample got about 10-fold read coverage. A total of 2,651,842 templates, representing 1,097,674 unique clonotypes, were detected across all samples.

Every sample was amplified as two independent genomic DNA replicates, using 0.5 ug for blood and roughly 1.6 ug for tumor or normal breast. TCRB sequencing of genomic DNA was carried out with the ImmunoSeq Intro kit according to the manufacturer's instructions. Multiplex PCR ran roughly 30 cycles with proprietary primers and spike-in control sequences for absolute quantification. Single-end 150-bp reads were used to sequence an 87-bp fragment spanning the CDR3 plus the flanking V and J genes. Each lane of an Illumina MiSeq running version 3.0 chemistry carried seven multiplexed samples, with two replicates apiece. Per the original workflow: The vendor's proprietary pipeline handled the raw data processing, merging both replicates into a single result for each sample. To define clonotypes, the study grouped productive rearrangements that shared the V-gene family, CDR3 amino acid sequence and J-gene segment. To compute clonality, the normalized Shannon entropy (Pielou evenness) of TCRB abundances was subtracted from 1. To estimate T cell density, the total number of templates was divided by the number of input cells, which was inferred from the amount of DNA input. Recon, run with its default parameters, was used to estimate overall repertoire diversity and clonality. A clonotype was considered tumor-enriched if its abundance in tumor exceeded 0.1% and was at least 32-fold higher than its abundance in normal breast. The source is immuneACCESS, and TCRdb retained only in-frame sequences with V and J called. Part of the clones is not carried over; for the studies checked, unresolved V genes explain less than half of this, and the remainder is unexplained. From that table come the V and J calls and clone size; the DNA was used to work out D and trimming. For this sample there are more than 65,000 clones; around 80% appear just once. Clones ranked in the top ten supply 4.7% of the sample.

Results and caveats for the whole study, not just this receptor: Bulk genomic DNA sequencing of unsorted cells missed chain pairing and functional markers such as CD4, CD8 and FOXP3. Greater similarity was observed between blood and normal breast repertoires than between blood and tumor repertoires, and tumor was distinguished from normal in most of the 16 patients when each tissue was compared with blood. Enriched TCRB sequences shared across patients were found to be mostly commonly generated sequences that were unlikely to play an important role in the tumor microenvironment. Because the cohort was small, a breakdown by tumor subtype could not be done. Tumors showed approximately 2.4-fold higher T cell density and higher clonality than adjacent normal breast tissue.

V is shortened by 4 bases, J by 1 base, and the region joining them spans 8 bases. The cysteine opens and the phenylalanine closes a CDR3 of 14 amino acids. The retained sequence is limited to the CDR3, 42 bases, with the frame set at the first base. From the germline V gene (reference sequence), CDR1 is MNHNY and CDR2 is SVGAGI. On this clone itself: The antigen it recognizes is unknown. Within one base of it there is no much larger clone, and no base qualities were kept.

The study profiled bulk TCR beta-chain repertoires in matched peripheral blood, tumor and adjacent normal breast tissue taken from more than 15 patients with early-stage breast cancer. Before surgery, roughly 4.5-11 mL of whole blood was collected into EDTA tubes and then processed within 2 hours. Peripheral blood mononuclear cells were isolated by Ficoll-Paque centrifugation in SepMate-50 tubes. PBMCs were cryopreserved in roughly 90% FBS with around 10% DMSO in aliquots of about 1.8 to 4.5 million cells and stored in liquid nitrogen. The Qiagen AllPrep DNA/RNA Mini kit was used for genomic DNA extraction.

The V and J genes are TRBV6-6 and TRBJ2-4, and possibly TRBD1, on 6 matching bases. The sample consisted of blood. The sequence was collected from a person in their 40s with breast cancer. The CDR3 amino acid sequence is: CASSSGVAKNIQYF. The DNA reads as follows: TGTGCCAGCAGTTCAGGGGTGGCCAAAAACATTCAGTACTTC.